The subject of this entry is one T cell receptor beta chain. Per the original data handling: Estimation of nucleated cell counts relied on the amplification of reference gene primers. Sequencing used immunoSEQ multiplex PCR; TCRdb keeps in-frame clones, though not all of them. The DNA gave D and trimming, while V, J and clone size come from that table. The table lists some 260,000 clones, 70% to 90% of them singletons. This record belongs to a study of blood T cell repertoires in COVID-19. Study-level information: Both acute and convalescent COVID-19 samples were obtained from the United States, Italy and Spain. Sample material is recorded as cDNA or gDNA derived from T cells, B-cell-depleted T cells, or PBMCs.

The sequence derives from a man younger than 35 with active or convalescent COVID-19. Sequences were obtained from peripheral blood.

The CDR3: CASSFAQTGVGETQYF. CDR3 nucleotide sequence: TGTGCCAGCAGCTTCGCCCAGACAGGGGTTGGAGAGACCCAGTACTTC. V gene TRBV7-9 combines with J gene TRBJ2-5, with 8 bases identical to TRBD1. This CDR3 region has 16 residues. The trim removed 3 bases at V and 4 bases at J, leaving 10 bases unmatched. CDR1 SEHNR and CDR2 FQNEAQ come from the germline V gene (reference sequence).